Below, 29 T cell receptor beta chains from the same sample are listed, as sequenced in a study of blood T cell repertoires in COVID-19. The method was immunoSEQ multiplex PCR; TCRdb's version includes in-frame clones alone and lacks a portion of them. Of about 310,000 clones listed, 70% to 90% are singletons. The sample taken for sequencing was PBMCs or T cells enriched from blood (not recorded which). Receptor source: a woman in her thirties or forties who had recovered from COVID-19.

CDR3 coding DNA: TGTGCCAGCAGTTTCGGTCTAGCGGGGGAGCAGTTCTTC. Amino acid sequence: CASSFGLAGEQFF. This chain connects TRBV12-3 or TRBV12-4 to TRBJ2-1; 9 bases are a match to TRBD2. Trimming at V came to 3 bases and at J to 10 bases, leaving 4 bases not matched to a gene. The CDR3 contains 13 residues.

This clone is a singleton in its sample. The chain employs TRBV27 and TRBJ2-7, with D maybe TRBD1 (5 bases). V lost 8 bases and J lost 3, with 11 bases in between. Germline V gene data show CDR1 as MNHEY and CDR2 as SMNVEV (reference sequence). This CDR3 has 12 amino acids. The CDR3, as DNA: TGTGCCAGCGGAATACAGGACTACGAGCAGTACTTC. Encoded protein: CASGIQDYEQYF.

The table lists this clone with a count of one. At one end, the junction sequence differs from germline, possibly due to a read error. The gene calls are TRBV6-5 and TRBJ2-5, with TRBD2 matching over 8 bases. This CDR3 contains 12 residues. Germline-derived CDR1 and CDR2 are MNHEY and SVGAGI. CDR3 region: CACGGGSGTQYF. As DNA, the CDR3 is TGCGCCTGCGGCGGGGGGTCGGGGACCCAGTACTTC.

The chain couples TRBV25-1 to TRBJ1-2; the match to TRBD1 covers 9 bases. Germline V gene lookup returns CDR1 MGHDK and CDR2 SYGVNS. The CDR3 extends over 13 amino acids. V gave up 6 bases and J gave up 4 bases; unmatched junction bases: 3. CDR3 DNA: TGTGCCAGCAGGGGGGGACAGGGCTATGGCTACACCTTC. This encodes CASRGGQGYGYTF.

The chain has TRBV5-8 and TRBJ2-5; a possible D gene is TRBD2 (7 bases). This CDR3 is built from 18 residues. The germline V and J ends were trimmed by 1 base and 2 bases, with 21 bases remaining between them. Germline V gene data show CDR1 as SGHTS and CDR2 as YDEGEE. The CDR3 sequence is CASSLSKRGRGAQETQYF. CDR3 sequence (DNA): TGTGCCAGCAGCTTGTCAAAGCGAGGGAGGGGGGCTCAAGAGACCCAGTACTTC.

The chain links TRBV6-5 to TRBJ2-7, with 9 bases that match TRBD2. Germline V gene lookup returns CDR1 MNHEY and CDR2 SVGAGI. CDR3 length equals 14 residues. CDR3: CASQDSGRSDEQYF. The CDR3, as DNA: TGTGCTTCTCAGGATAGCGGGAGATCTGATGAGCAGTACTTC.

CDR3 bases: TGTGCCAGCAGCGCCTTTACCGGGACTACTTACGAGCAGTACTTC. Encoded protein: CASSAFTGTTYEQYF. The genes are TRBV9 and TRBJ2-7; 7 bases agree with TRBD2. The germline gives CDR1 SGDLS, CDR2 YYNGEE. The V segment lost 3 bases and the J segment 4 bases; nucleotides outside the gene matches: 10. The CDR3 runs to 15 residues.

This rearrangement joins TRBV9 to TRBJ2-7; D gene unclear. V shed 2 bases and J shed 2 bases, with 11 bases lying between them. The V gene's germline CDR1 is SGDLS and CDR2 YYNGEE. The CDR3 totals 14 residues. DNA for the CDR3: TGTGCCAGCAGCGTTGATGTCACGGCCTACGAGCAGTACTTC. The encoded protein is CASSVDVTAYEQYF.

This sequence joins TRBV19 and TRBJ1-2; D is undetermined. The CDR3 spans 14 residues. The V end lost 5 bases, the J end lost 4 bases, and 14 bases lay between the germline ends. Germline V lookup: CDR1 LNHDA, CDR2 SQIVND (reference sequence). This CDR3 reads CASSGDRGIYGYTF. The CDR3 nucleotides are TGTGCCAGTAGTGGCGACCGAGGGATCTATGGCTACACCTTC.

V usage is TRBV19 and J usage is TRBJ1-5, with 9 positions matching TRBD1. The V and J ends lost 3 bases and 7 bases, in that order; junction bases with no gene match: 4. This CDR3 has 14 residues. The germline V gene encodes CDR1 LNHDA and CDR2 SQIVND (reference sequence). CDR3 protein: CASSIVQGAQPQHF. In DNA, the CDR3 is TGTGCCAGTAGTATTGTACAGGGGGCCCAGCCCCAGCATTTT.

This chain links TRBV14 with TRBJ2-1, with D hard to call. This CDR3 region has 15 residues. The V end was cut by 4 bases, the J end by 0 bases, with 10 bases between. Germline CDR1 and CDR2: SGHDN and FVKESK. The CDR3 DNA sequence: TGTGCCAGCAGCCCTAGGCCTTTCTCCTACAATGAGCAGTTCTTC. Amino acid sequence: CASSPRPFSYNEQFF.

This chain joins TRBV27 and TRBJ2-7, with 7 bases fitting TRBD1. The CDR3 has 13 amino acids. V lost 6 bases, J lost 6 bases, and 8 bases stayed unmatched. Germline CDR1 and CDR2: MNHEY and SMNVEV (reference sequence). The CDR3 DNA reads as TGTGCCAGCAGGCAGACAGGGATGGGCGAGCAGTACTTC. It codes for CASRQTGMGEQYF.

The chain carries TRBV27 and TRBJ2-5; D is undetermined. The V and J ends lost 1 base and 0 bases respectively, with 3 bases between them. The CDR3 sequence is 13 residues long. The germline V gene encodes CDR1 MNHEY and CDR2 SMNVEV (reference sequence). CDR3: CASSLYYQETQYF. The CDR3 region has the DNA TGTGCCAGCAGTTTATACTACCAAGAGACCCAGTACTTC.

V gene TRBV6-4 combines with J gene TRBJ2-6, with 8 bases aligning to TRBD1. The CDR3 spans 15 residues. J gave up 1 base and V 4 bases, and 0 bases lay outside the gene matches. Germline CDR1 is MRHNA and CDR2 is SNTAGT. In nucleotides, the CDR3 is TGTGCCAGCAGTGGACAGGGGTCTGGGGCCAACGTCCTGACTTTC. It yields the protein CASSGQGSGANVLTF.

The CDR3 here is CASSRQGRDTEAFF. The CDR3 bases are TGTGCCAGCAGCCGACAGGGGCGGGACACTGAAGCTTTCTTT. The gene calls are TRBV11-3 and TRBJ1-1; 8 bases are shared with TRBD1. V dropped 5 bases and J dropped 3; count of bases not matched to a gene: 5. Per the germline V gene, CDR1 is SGHNT and CDR2 is YENEEA. This CDR3 spans 14 amino acids.

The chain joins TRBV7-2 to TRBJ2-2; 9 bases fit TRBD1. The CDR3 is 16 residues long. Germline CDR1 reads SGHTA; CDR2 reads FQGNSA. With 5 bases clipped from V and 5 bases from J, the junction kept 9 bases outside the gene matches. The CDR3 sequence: CASSLTGTGLTGELFF. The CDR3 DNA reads TGTGCCAGCAGCCTCACCGGGACAGGGCTGACCGGGGAGCTGTTTTTT.

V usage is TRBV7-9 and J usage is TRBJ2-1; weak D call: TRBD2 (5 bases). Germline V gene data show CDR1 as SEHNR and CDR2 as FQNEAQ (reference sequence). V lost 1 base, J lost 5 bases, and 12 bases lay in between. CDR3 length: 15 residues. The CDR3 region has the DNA TGTGCCAGCAGCTTAGTGGCTAGCAGAGACAATGAGCAGTTCTTC. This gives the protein CASSLVASRDNEQFF.

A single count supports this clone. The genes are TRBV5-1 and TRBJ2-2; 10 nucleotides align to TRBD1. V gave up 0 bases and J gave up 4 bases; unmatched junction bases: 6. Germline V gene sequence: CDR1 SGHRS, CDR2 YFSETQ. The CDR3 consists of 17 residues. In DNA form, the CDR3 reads TGCGCCAGCAGCTTGGCCGGCAGGACAGGGGGCACCGGGGAGCTGTTTTTT. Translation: CASSLAGRTGGTGELFF.

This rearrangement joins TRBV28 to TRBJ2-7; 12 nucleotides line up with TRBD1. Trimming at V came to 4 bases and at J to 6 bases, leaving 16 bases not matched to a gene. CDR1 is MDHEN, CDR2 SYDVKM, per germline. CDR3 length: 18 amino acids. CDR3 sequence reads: CASSSPGQGAIGVGEQYF. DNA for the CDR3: TGTGCCAGCAGTTCTCCGGGACAGGGGGCTATTGGAGTTGGCGAGCAGTACTTC.

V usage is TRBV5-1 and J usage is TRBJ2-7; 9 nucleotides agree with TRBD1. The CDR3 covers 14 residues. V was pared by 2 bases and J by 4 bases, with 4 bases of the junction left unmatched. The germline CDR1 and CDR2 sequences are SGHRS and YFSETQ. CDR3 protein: CASSFFGQGYEQYF. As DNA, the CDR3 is TGCGCCAGCAGCTTTTTCGGACAGGGGTACGAGCAGTACTTC.

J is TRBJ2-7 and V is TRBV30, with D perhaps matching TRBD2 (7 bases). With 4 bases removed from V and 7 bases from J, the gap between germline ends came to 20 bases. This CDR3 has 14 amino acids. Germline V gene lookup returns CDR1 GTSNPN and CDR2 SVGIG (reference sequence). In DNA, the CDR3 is TGTGCCTGGACCCAGATTGGGGGGGCGGATGAGCAGTACTTC. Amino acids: CAWTQIGGADEQYF.

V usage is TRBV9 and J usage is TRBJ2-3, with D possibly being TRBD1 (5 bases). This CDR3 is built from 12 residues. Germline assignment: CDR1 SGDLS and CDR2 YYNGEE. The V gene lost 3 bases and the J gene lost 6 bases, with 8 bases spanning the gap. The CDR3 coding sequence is TGTGCCAGCAGCGGACCAGGGGATACGCAGTATTTT. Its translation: CASSGPGDTQYF.

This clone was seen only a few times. As DNA, the CDR3 is TGTGCCACCTGGGACAAGTACACCGGGGAGCTGTTTTTT. Amino acid sequence: CATWDKYTGELFF. The V call is TRBV5-6, the J call TRBJ2-2; weak D call: TRBD1 (6 bases). This CDR3 has 13 amino acids. Germline V gene data show CDR1 as SGHDT and CDR2 as YYEEEE. Trimming took off 9 bases at V and 3 bases at J, with 12 bases between the two ends. The complete variable domain, with remaining parts taken from reference TRBV5-6 and TRBJ2-2, reads DAGVTQSPTHLIKTRGQQVTLRCSPKSGHDTVSWYQQALGQGPQFIFQYYEEEERQRGNFPDRFSGHQFPNYSSELNVNALLLGDSALYLCATWDKYTGELFFGEGSRLTVL.

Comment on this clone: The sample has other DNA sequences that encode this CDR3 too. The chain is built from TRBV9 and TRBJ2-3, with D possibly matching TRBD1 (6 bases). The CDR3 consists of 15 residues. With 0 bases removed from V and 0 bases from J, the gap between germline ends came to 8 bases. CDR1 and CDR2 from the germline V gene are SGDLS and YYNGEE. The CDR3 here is CASSVGTVSTDTQYF. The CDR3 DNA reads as TGTGCCAGCAGCGTAGGGACAGTAAGCACAGATACGCAGTATTTT. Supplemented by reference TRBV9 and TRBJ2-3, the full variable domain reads DSGVTQTPKHLITATGQRVTLRCSPRSGDLSVYWYQQSLDQGLQFLIQYYNGEERAKGNILERFSAQQFPDLHSELNLSSLELGDSALYFCASSVGTVSTDTQYFGPGTRLTVL.

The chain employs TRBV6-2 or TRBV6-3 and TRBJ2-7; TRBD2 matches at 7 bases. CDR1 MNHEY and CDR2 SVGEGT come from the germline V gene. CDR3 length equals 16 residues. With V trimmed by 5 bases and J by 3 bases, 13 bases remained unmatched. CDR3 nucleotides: TGTGCCAGCAGTCTTAGACTAGCCTTGACCAACTACGAGCAGTACTTC. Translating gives CASSLRLALTNYEQYF.

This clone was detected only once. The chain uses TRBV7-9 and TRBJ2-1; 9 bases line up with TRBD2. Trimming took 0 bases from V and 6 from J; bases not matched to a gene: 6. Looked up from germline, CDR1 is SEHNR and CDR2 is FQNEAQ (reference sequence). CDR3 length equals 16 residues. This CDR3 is CASSLAKSGRRNEQFF. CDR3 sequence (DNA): TGTGCCAGCAGCTTAGCAAAGAGCGGGAGGCGCAATGAGCAGTTCTTC.

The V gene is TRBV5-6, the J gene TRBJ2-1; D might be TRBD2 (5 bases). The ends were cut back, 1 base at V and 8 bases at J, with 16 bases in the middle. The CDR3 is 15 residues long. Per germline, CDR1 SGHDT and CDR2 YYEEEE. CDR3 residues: CASSLSSVSGDEQFF. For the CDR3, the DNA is TGTGCCAGCAGCTTGAGTAGCGTTTCTGGCGATGAGCAGTTCTTC.

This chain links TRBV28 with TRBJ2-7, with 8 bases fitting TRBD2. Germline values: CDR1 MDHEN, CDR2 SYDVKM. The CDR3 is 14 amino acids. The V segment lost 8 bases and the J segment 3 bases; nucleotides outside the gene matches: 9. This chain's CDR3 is CASSTGGALYEQYF. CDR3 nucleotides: TGTGCCAGCTCTACCGGGGGGGCGCTCTACGAGCAGTACTTC. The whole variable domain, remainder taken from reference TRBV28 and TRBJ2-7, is DVKVTQSSRYLVKRTGEKVFLECVQDMDHENMFWYRQDPGLGLRLIYFSYDVKMKEKGDIPEGYSVSREKKERFSLILESASTNQTSMYLCASSTGGALYEQYFGPGTRLTVT.

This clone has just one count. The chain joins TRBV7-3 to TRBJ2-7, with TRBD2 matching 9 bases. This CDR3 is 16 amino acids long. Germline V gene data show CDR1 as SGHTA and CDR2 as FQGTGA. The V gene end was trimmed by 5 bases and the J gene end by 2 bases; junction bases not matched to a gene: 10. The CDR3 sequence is CASSLEGASGTYEQYF. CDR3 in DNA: TGTGCCAGCAGCCTTGAGGGGGCTAGCGGGACCTACGAGCAGTACTTC.